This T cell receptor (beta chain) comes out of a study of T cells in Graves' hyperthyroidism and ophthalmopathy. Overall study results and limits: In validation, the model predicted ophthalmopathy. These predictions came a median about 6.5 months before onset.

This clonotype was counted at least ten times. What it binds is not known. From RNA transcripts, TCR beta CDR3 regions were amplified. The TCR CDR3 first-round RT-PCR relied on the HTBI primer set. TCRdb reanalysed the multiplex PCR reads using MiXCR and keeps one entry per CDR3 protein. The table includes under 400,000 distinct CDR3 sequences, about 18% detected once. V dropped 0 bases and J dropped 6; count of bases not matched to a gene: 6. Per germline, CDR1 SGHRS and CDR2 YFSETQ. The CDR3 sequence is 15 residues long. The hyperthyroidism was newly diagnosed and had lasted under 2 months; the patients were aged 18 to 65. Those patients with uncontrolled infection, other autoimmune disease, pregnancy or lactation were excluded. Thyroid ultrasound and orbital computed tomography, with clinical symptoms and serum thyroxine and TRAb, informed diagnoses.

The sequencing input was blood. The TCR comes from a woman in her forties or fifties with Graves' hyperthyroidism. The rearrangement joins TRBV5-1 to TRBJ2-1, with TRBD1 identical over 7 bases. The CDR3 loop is CASSLVAGGSNEQFF. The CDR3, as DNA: TGCGCCAGCAGCTTGGTTGCAGGGGGAAGCAATGAGCAGTTCTTC.